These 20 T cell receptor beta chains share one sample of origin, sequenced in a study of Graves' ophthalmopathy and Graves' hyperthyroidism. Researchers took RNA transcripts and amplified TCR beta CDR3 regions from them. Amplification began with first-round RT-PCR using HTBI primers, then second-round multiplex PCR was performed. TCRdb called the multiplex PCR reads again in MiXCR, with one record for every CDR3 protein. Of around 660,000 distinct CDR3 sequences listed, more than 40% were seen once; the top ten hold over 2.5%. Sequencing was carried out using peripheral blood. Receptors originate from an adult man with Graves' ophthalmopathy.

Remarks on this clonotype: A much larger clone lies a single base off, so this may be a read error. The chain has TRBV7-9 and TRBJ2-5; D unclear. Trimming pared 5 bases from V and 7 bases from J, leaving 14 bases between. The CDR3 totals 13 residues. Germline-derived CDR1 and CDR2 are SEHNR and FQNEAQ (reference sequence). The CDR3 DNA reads TGTGCCAGCAGCCCCGACATTTCCGGGACCCAGTACTTC. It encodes CASSPDISGTQYF. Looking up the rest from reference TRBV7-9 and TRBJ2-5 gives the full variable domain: DTGVSQNPRHKITKRGQNVTFRCDPISEHNRLYWYRQTLGQGPEFLTYFQNEAQLEKSRLLSDRFSAERPKGSFSTLEIQRTEQGDSAMYLCASSPDISGTQYFGPGTRLLVL.

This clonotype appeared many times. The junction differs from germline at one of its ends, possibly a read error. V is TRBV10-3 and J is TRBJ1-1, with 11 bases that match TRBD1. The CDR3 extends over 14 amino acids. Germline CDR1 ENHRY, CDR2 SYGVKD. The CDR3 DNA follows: TGTGCCAGCAGTCCATGGACAGGGGGCGTAGGAGCTTTCTTT. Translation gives CASSPWTGGVGAFF.

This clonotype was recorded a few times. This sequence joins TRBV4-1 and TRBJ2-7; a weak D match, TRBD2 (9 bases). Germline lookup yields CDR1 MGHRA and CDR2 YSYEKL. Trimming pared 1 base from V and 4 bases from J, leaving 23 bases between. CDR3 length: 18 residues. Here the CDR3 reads CASSQGQGPSGMAYEQYF. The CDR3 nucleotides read TGCGCCAGCAGCCAAGGACAGGGGCCTAGCGGGATGGCTTACGAGCAGTACTTC.

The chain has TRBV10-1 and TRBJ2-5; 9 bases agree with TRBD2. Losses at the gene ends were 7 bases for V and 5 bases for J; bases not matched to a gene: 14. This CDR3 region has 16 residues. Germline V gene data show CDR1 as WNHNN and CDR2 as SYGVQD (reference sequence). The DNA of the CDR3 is TGCGCCAGCATCAGCGGTTCTAGCGGGAAGGTGGAGACCCAGTACTTC. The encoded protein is CASISGSSGKVETQYF.

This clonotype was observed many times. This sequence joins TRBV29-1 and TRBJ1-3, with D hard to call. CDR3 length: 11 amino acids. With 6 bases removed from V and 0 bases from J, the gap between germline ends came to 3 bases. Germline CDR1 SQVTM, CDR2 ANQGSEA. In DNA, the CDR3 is TGCAGCGTCGGCTCTGGAAACACCATATATTTT. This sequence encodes CSVGSGNTIYF.

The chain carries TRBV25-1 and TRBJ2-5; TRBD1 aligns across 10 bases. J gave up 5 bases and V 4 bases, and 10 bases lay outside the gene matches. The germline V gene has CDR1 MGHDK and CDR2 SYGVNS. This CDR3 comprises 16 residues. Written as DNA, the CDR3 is TGTGCCAGCAGTGTAAAACACCGGGACAGGGGTGAGACCCAGTACTTC. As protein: CASSVKHRDRGETQYF.

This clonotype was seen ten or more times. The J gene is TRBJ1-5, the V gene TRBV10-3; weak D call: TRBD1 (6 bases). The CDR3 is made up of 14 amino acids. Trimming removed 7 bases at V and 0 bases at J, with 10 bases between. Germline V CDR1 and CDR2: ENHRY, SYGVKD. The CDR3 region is CAITPQGSNQPQHF. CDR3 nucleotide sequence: TGTGCCATCACCCCACAGGGTAGCAATCAGCCCCAGCATTTT.

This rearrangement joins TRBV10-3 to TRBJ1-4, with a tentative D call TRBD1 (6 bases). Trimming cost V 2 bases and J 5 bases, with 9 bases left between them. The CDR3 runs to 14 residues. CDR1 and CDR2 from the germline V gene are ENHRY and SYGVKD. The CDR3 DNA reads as TGTGCCATCAGTGAGAACAGGGTCAATGAAAAACTGTTTTTT. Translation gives CAISENRVNEKLFF.

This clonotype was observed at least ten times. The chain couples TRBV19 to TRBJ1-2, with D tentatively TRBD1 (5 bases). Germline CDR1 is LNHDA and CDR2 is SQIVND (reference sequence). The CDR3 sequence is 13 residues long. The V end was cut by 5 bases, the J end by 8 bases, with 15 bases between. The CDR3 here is CASSDRDLGGYTF. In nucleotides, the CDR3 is TGTGCCAGTAGTGACCGGGACCTAGGGGGCTACACCTTC. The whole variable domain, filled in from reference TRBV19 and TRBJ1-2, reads DGGITQSPKYLFRKEGQNVTLSCEQNLNHDAMYWYRQDPGQGLRLIYYSQIVNDFQKGDIAEGYSVSREKKESFPLTVTSAQKNPTAFYLCASSDRDLGGYTFGSGTRLTVV.

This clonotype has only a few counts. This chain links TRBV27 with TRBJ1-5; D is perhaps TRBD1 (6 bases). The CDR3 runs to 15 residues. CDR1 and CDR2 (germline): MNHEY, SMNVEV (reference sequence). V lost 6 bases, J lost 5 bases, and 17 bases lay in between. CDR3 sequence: CASSQRQEPDQPQHF. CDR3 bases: TGTGCCAGCAGCCAAAGACAGGAGCCGGATCAGCCCCAGCATTTT.

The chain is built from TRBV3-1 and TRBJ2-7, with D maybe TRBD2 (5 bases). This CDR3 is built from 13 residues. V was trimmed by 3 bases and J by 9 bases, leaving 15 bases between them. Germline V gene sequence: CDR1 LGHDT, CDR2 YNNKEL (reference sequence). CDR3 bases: TGTGCCAGCAGCCATGACGAGGCACTAGGGCAGTACTTC. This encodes CASSHDEALGQYF.

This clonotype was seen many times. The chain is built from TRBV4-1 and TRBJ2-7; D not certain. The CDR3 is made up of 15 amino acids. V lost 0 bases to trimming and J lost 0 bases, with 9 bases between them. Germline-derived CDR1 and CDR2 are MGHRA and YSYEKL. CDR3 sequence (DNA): TGCGCCAGCAGCCAAGAAGACACCTACTCCTACGAGCAGTACTTC. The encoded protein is CASSQEDTYSYEQYF.

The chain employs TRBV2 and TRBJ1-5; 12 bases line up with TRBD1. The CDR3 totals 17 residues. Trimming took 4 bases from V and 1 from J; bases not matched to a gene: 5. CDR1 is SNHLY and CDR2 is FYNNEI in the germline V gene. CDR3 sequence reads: CASSGDRGQGSNQPQHF. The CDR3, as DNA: TGTGCCAGCAGTGGGGACAGGGGGCAAGGGAGCAATCAGCCCCAGCATTTT.

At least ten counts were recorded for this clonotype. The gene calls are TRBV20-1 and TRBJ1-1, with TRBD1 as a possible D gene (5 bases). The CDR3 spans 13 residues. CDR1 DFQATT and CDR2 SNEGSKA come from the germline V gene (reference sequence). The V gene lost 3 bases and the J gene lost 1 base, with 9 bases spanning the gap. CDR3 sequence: CSARGPWNTEAFF. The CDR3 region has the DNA TGCAGTGCTAGGGGACCCTGGAACACTGAAGCTTTCTTT.

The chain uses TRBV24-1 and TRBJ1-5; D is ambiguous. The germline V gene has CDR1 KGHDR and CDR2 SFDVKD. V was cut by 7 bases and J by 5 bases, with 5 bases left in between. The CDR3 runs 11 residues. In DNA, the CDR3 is TGTGCCACCAGGGGCGATCAGCCCCAGCATTTT. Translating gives CATRGDQPQHF.

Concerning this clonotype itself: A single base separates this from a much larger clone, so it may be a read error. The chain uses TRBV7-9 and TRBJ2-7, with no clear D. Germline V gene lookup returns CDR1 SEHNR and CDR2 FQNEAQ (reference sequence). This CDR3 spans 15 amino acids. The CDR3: CAGSPPSSQDREQYF. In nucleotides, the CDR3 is TGTGCCGGCAGCCCCCCCAGTTCCCAGGACCGGGAGCAGTACTTC.

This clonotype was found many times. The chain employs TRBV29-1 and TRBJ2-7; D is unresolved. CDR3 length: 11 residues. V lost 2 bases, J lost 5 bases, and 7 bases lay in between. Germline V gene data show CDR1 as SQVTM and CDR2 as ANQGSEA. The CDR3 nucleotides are TGCAGCGTTGAACAGCTCCACGAGCAGTACTTC. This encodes CSVEQLHEQYF.

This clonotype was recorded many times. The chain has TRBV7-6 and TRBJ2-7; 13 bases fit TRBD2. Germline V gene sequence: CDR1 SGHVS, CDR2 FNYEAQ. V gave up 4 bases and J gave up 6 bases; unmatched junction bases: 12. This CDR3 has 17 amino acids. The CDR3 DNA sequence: TGTGCCAGCAGCTCATCCGGGACTAGCGGGAACCTCGGCGAGCAGTACTTC. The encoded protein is CASSSSGTSGNLGEQYF.

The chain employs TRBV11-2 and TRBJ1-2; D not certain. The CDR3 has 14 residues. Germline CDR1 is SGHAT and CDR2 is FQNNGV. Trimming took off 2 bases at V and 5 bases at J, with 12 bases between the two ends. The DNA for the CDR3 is TGTGCCAGCAGCTTATATCTTGAGGGTTATGGCTACACCTTC. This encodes CASSLYLEGYGYTF.

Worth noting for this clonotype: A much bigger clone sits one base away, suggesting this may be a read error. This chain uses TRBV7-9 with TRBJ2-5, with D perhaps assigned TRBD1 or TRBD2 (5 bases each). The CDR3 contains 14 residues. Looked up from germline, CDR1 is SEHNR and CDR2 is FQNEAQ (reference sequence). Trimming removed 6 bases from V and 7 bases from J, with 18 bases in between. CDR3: CASRPGDATVTQYF. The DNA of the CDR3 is TGTGCCAGCAGGCCCGGGGACGCCACAGTGACCCAGTACTTC.